The 9 T cell receptor beta chains below were found in one sample sequenced in a study of T cell responses to AZD1222 COVID-19 vaccine. The protocol was immunoSEQ multiplex PCR, while the TCRdb copy is restricted to in-frame clones and leaves out a portion. This table holds 150,000 to 200,000 clones, 90% found once. The material was peripheral blood, obtained on day 0 of AZD1222 vaccination. The receptors here all came from an adult in good health.

V usage is TRBV9 and J usage is TRBJ2-7; D is unclear. Germline values: CDR1 SGDLS, CDR2 YYNGEE. Trimming removed 3 bases at V and 2 bases at J, with 3 bases between. The CDR3 extends over 11 amino acids. In nucleotides, the CDR3 is TGTGCCAGCAGCGAAGCCTACGAGCAGTACTTC. It specifies CASSEAYEQYF.

The V call is TRBV27, the J call TRBJ2-1; no firm D call. V was cut by 3 bases and J by 9 bases, with 15 bases left in between. Looked up from germline, CDR1 is MNHEY and CDR2 is SMNVEV (reference sequence). This CDR3 region has 14 residues. DNA for the CDR3: TGTGCCAGCAGTTTGGCTCGGACCCAAGGTGAGCAGTTCTTC. Translated: CASSLARTQGEQFF.

This chain uses TRBV7-2 with TRBJ2-2; 7 nucleotides align to TRBD1. V lost 1 base, J lost 11 bases, and 4 bases stayed unmatched. Germline V gene data show CDR1 as SGHTA and CDR2 as FQGNSA. CDR3 length: 13 residues. The CDR3 sequence is CASSLEGGPELFF. CDR3 nucleotide sequence: TGTGCCAGCAGCTTAGAAGGGGGCCCTGAGCTGTTTTTT.

This chain uses TRBV6-1 with TRBJ1-2; D ambiguous. CDR1 is MNHNS and CDR2 is SASEGT in the germline V gene. Trimming cost V 0 bases and J 6 bases, with 8 bases left between them. This CDR3 region has 13 residues. The chain's CDR3 is CASSEADGDGYTF. The CDR3 region has the DNA TGTGCCAGCAGTGAAGCGGACGGGGATGGCTACACCTTC.

The rearrangement uses TRBV3-1 (or the pseudogene TRBV3-2) and TRBJ2-3; no definite D call. V was cut by 2 bases and J by 8 bases, with 11 bases left in between. CDR1 is LGHDT, CDR2 YNNKEL, per germline (reference sequence). The CDR3 spans 13 residues. In DNA, the CDR3 is TGTGCCAGCAGCCAATTCATAACCAGTACGCAGTATTTT. This encodes CASSQFITSTQYF.

V and J are TRBV7-2 and TRBJ2-5; D possibly matches TRBD1 or TRBD2 (5 bases each). This CDR3 region has 14 residues. Germline lookup yields CDR1 SGHTA and CDR2 FQGNSA. Trimming removed 0 bases at V and 5 bases at J, with 10 bases between. DNA of the CDR3: TGTGCCAGCAGCTTAGCGGGGACGCGCGAGACCCAGTACTTC. Amino acids: CASSLAGTRETQYF.

CDR3 sequence: CASSVWGERTEAFF. The CDR3 coding sequence is TGTGCCAGCAGCGTCTGGGGGGAACGGACTGAAGCTTTCTTT. This chain joins TRBV3-1 (or the pseudogene TRBV3-2) and TRBJ1-1; possibly TRBD1 for D (5 bases). The CDR3 runs 14 residues. The V end lost 5 bases, the J end lost 5 bases, and 15 bases lay between the germline ends. Per germline, CDR1 LGHDT and CDR2 YNNKEL (reference sequence).

The chain employs TRBV6-1 and TRBJ2-5; 8 bases agree with TRBD1. CDR1 and CDR2 from the germline V gene are MNHNS and SASEGT. The CDR3 sequence is 16 residues long. Trimming removed 0 bases from V and 4 bases from J; junction bases left unmatched: 7. As DNA, the CDR3 is TGTGCCAGCAGTGAAGCCCCAGGCAGGGGGCGAGAGACCCAGTACTTC. It yields the protein CASSEAPGRGRETQYF.

V usage is TRBV25-1 and J usage is TRBJ2-7; 7 nucleotides match TRBD1. This CDR3 is built from 16 residues. Losses at the gene ends were 5 bases for V and 0 bases for J; bases not matched to a gene: 10. Germline V gives CDR1 MGHDK, CDR2 SYGVNS. In nucleotides, the CDR3 is TGTGCCAGCAGTCTCGGGGACAGCCTATTCTCCTACGAGCAGTACTTC. Translation gives CASSLGDSLFSYEQYF.